Listed below are T cell receptor beta chains from one sample, sequenced in a study of T cell responses to AZD1222 COVID-19 vaccine. The assay was immunoSEQ multiplex PCR, and TCRdb's table has in-frame clones only and misses some. The data show about 120,000 clones, 80% to 90% seen once. Sequencing used peripheral blood, obtained on day 0 of AZD1222 vaccination. Source of these receptors: an adult in good health. Both conserved end residues are part of each CDR3. The D gene is left open where the match is weak. Expanded clones get a size class; other rows say once, few or many, or leave the size out.

>TRBD2|TRBJ2-1|few|TRBV25-1
TGTGCCAGCAGTGAAATATTAGCGGGAGGTGCGAATGAGCAGTTCTTC
CASSEILAGGANEQFF
>.|TRBJ2-1|.|TRBV6-6
TGTGCCAGCAGTTACGTATTGGGCGGGCACTACAATGAGCAGTTCTTC
CASSYVLGGHYNEQFF
>.|TRBJ2-1|.|TRBV7-9
TGTGCCAGCAGCTTAGAGTATATTTCGACCTACAATGAGCAGTTCTTC
CASSLEYISTYNEQFF
>TRBD1|TRBJ2-5|.|TRBV24-1
TGTGCCACCAGTGTTTCGGCGGGACAGGGGAGAGAGACCCAGTACTTC
CATSVSAGQGRETQYF
>TRBD1|TRBJ1-2|.|TRBV19
TGTGCCAGCGGGGGAGGGGGCTGGAGCTATGGCTACACCTTC
CASGGGGWSYGYTF
>.|TRBJ2-3|.|TRBV28
TGTGCCAGCAGTTTCTTCGCCGGAAACACAGATACGCAGTATTTT
CASSFFAGNTDTQYF
>.|TRBJ1-2|.|TRBV29-1
TGCAGCGTTGAGCTCATGAGGGGCGATAACTATGGCTACACCTTC
CSVELMRGDNYGYTF
>.|TRBJ1-5|once|TRBV12-3/TRBV12-4
TGTGCCAGCCTCGTCGGGGCGGATCAGCCCCAGCATTTT
CASLVGADQPQHF
>.|TRBJ1-2|.|TRBV12-3/TRBV12-4
TGTGCCAGCAGTTTAGACCGGGACTTCGGCTACACCTTC
CASSLDRDFGYTF
>.|TRBJ2-7|.|TRBV6-5
TGTGCCAGCAGTTACTCGGAGCCGGGAGAGCAGTACTTC
CASSYSEPGEQYF
>.|TRBJ1-1|few|TRBV5-8
TGTGCCAGCAGCCGCGGACGGGCCACTGAAGCTTTCTTT
CASSRGRATEAFF
>TRBD1|TRBJ1-2|.|TRBV29-1
TGCAGCGTTGAGGACAGGGAGAACTATGGCTACACCTTC
CSVEDRENYGYTF
>.|TRBJ1-1|.|TRBV19
TGTGCCAGTAGACTGACAGGGAACACTGAAGCTTTCTTT
CASRLTGNTEAFF
>.|TRBJ2-4|.|TRBV9
TGTGCCAGCAGCACGGGACTAGCCAAAAACATTCAGTACTTC
CASSTGLAKNIQYF
>TRBD1|TRBJ1-1|.|TRBV28
TGTGCCACCTCCAGGGGGATGAACACTGAAGCTTTCTTT
CATSRGMNTEAFF
>TRBD2|TRBJ2-5|.|TRBV9
TGTGCCAGCAGCTTTAGCGGGGAGAACCAAGAGACCCAGTACTTC
CASSFSGENQETQYF
>.|TRBJ2-7|.|TRBV11-1
TGTGCCAGCAGCTTGGATTCCTACGAGCAGTACTTC
CASSLDSYEQYF
>.|TRBJ1-3|.|TRBV5-4
TGTGCCAGCAGCTTGGCGGGTAGGACACTCTCTGGAAACACCATATATTTT
CASSLAGRTLSGNTIYF
>.|TRBJ1-1|.|TRBV3-1/TRBV3-2
TGTGCCAGCAGCCAAGACCCAGGGGCCAACACTGAAGCTTTCTTT
CASSQDPGANTEAFF
>TRBD1|TRBJ1-2|once|TRBV5-1
TGCGCCAGCAGCCCCACCGGGACAGGGTCGGATGGCTACACCTTC
CASSPTGTGSDGYTF
>.|TRBJ1-1|.|TRBV19
TGTGCCAGTAAAGTCGGAGTTTCGATGAACACTGAAGCTTTCTTT
CASKVGVSMNTEAFF
>.|TRBJ2-7|.|TRBV7-2
TGTGCCAGCAGCTTATGGGGTAGCGGTCGTGGCGAGCAGTACTTC
CASSLWGSGRGEQYF
>.|TRBJ2-3|once|TRBV18
TGTGCCAGCTCACCACTTCCCTACCCGGATACGCAGTATTTT
CASSPLPYPDTQYF
>TRBD2|TRBJ2-7|once|TRBV11-2
TGTGCCAGCAGCTTAACCAATCTAGCGGGAGCGGCCTACGAGCAGTACTTC
CASSLTNLAGAAYEQYF
>.|TRBJ1-6|.|TRBV2
TGTGCCAGCTACCGGACAGTGAATTCACCCCTCCACTTT
CASYRTVNSPLHF
>.|TRBJ2-3|.|TRBV9
TGTGCCAGCAGCCCCCGGACTACTACAGATACGCAGTATTTT
CASSPRTTTDTQYF
>TRBD1|TRBJ1-5|.|TRBV4-1
TGCGCCAGCAGCCAAAGTGCGACAGGGGGAGAGTGGCAGCCCCAGCATTTT
CASSQSATGGEWQPQHF
>.|TRBJ1-2|.|TRBV28
TGTGCCGTACATGTTGGATATGGCTACACCTTC
CAVHVGYGYTF
>.|TRBJ2-7|.|TRBV9
TGTGCCAGCAGCCCTTCTTTGGAACGCGAGCAGTACTTC
CASSPSLEREQYF
>.|TRBJ1-1|.|TRBV3-1/TRBV3-2
TGTGCCAGCAGCTTAGCCTGGGGAAGGGACACTGAAGCTTTCTTT
CASSLAWGRDTEAFF
>.|TRBJ1-1|.|TRBV7-9
TGTGCCAGCAGAACCCTCCCGGGGACGAACACTGAAGCTTTCTTT
CASRTLPGTNTEAFF
>.|TRBJ1-6|.|TRBV18
TGTGCCAGCTCACCACCCCGGGACAAGCCAAATTCACCCCTCCACTTT
CASSPPRDKPNSPLHF
>.|TRBJ1-3|.|TRBV9
TGTGCCAGCAGCGGGGATTTCGACTCTGGAAACACCATATATTTT
CASSGDFDSGNTIYF
>.|TRBJ1-1|.|TRBV29-1
TGCAGCGTTGAGCGGCTACCAGTTAAATCCACTGAAGCTTTCTTT
CSVERLPVKSTEAFF
>TRBD2|TRBJ2-2|.|TRBV7-9
TGTGCCAGCAGCTTAACTAGCGGGAGGCCATTCACCGGGGAGCTGTTTTTT
CASSLTSGRPFTGELFF
>.|TRBJ2-2|.|TRBV6-5
TGTGCCAGCAGCCCGACGAGGCGGGAGCTGTTTTTT
CASSPTRRELFF
>.|TRBJ2-1|.|TRBV5-4
TGTGCCAGCAGCCCCCCCCCTGTAAACAATGAGCAGTTCTTC
CASSPPPVNNEQFF
>.|TRBJ1-4|.|TRBV4-1
TGCGCCAGCAGCCAAGAATTCAGGGCCAGTAATGAAAAACTGTTTTTT
CASSQEFRASNEKLFF
>.|TRBJ1-1|.|TRBV3-1/TRBV3-2
TGTGCCAGCAGCTCCGCGGGGACCACTGAAGCTTTCTTT
CASSSAGTTEAFF
>TRBD2|TRBJ2-5|.|TRBV7-9
TGTGCCAGCAGCCTGAGCGGGACTCAAGAGACCCAGTACTTC
CASSLSGTQETQYF
>.|TRBJ2-7|.|TRBV28
TGTGCCAGCAGTTTCCCGCTAAGGGCAGGGAGCGACGAGCAGTACTTC
CASSFPLRAGSDEQYF
>.|TRBJ1-4|.|TRBV4-1
TGCGCCAGCAGCCACCGGGATGGAGAAAAACTGTTTTTT
CASSHRDGEKLFF
>TRBD1|TRBJ2-6|.|TRBV28
TGTGCCAGCAGCTCCAGGGGGCAGTCTGGGGCCAACGTCCTGACTTTC
CASSSRGQSGANVLTF
>TRBD2|TRBJ2-1|once|TRBV3-1/TRBV3-2
TGTGCCAGCAGCCAAGGCGGGGGGGCCTACAATGAGCAGTTCTTC
CASSQGGGAYNEQFF
>.|TRBJ1-4|.|TRBV18
TGTGCCAGCTCACCAAGCTCTCCGGTGGGAAAACTGTTTTTT
CASSPSSPVGKLFF
>.|TRBJ2-1|.|TRBV15
TGTGCCACCAGCAGAGAGGTAGGGGTGTTAGGAGAGCAGTTCTTC
CATSREVGVLGEQFF
>.|TRBJ1-1|.|TRBV3-1/TRBV3-2
TGTGCCAGCATGATACGGGGGCTTACTGAAGCTTTCTTT
CASMIRGLTEAFF
>.|TRBJ2-2|.|TRBV3-1/TRBV3-2
TGTGCCAGCAGCCAACAGGCTAGCGCATTCACCGGGGAGCTGTTTTTT
CASSQQASAFTGELFF
>.|TRBJ2-7|.|TRBV4-2
TGTGCCAGCAGCCTTCTCCGGGACAACTCCTACGAGCAGTACTTC
CASSLLRDNSYEQYF
>.|TRBJ2-5|.|TRBV18
TGTGCCAGCTCACCACCGGGCCTCCACCAAGAGACCCAGTACTTC
CASSPPGLHQETQYF
>.|TRBJ2-1|.|TRBV30
TGTGCCTGGAGTGGGGGCGCGGGGCCCTACAATGAGCAGTTCTTC
CAWSGGAGPYNEQFF
>.|TRBJ1-2|.|TRBV28
TGTGCCAGCGGGTTGGGAGGGAACTATGGCTACACCTTC
CASGLGGNYGYTF
>.|TRBJ1-3|few|TRBV5-1
TGCGCCAGCAGCTGGGGACCCGAGGGGAACACCATATATTTT
CASSWGPEGNTIYF
>TRBD1|TRBJ1-1|.|TRBV12-3/TRBV12-4
TGTGCCAGCAGTCTGCGGGACAGTAGGGGGGCTTTCTTT
CASSLRDSRGAFF
>TRBD2|TRBJ2-1|.|TRBV5-6
TGTGCCAGCAGTTATGGACTAGCGGGGGGATTTTACAATGAGCAGTTCTTC
CASSYGLAGGFYNEQFF
>TRBD1|TRBJ1-1|.|TRBV5-4
TGTGCCAGCCGCAAAGGTCATACAGGACAGGGGTACACTGAAGCTTTCTTT
CASRKGHTGQGYTEAFF
>.|TRBJ1-6|.|TRBV18
TGTGCCAGCTCACCACGTCAGGACATAGACTCACCCCTCCACTTT
CASSPRQDIDSPLHF
>TRBD2|TRBJ2-1|.|TRBV19
TGTGCCAGTAGTGGGGGTACTAGCGAGTCACCTCACTCCTACAATGAGCAGTTCTTC
CASSGGTSESPHSYNEQFF
>TRBD1|TRBJ2-2|.|TRBV9
TGTGCCAGCAGCGCGACACTGGGACAGGGATTGGCGGAGCTGTTTTTT
CASSATLGQGLAELFF